This is a list of T cell receptor beta chains from one sample in a study of regulatory T cells in long-lasting Graves disease. TCRdb called the multiplex PCR reads again in MiXCR, with one record for every CDR3 protein. The data hold hundreds of thousands of distinct CDR3 sequences, with approximately 15% observed a single time. These records were also assigned to another study, of T cells in Graves' hyperthyroidism and ophthalmopathy.

The source material was peripheral blood mononuclear cells (PBMCs), sampled at new diagnosis, from a patient treated with antithyroid drugs. The receptors were gathered from a woman aged 30 to 39 with Graves disease. The CDR3 runs from the conserved cysteine through the conserved F or W. The order of the fields is J gene, clone size, V gene, D gene, CDR3 DNA, CDR3 protein. D genes are given only for firm matches. The size entry is marked missing in some rows and otherwise reads once, few, many or a size class.

J: TRBJ1-2; size: many; V: TRBV6-1; D: TRBD1; DNA: TGTGCCAGCAGCTGGACAGGGGATAACTATGGCTACACCTTC; CDR3: CASSWTGDNYGYTF
J: TRBJ2-5; size: many; V: TRBV20-1; D: -; DNA: TGCAGTGCTGGAACCCAAGAGACCCAGTACTTC; CDR3: CSAGTQETQYF
J: TRBJ2-7; size: few; V: TRBV7-2; D: -; DNA: TGTGCCAGCAGCTTAGAACCACTACCGGCGGGGGAGCAGTACTTC; CDR3: CASSLEPLPAGEQYF
J: TRBJ1-1; size: many; V: TRBV11-2; D: -; DNA: TGTGCCAGCAGCCCAAGGACCCTGAACACTGAAGCTTTCTTT; CDR3: CASSPRTLNTEAFF
J: TRBJ2-5; size: -; V: TRBV3-1; D: TRBD2; DNA: TGTGCCAGCAGCCAAGGGAGCGGGGGAGATCAAGAGACCCAGTACTTC; CDR3: CASSQGSGGDQETQYF
J: TRBJ2-2; size: few; V: TRBV19; D: TRBD1; DNA: TGTGCCAGTATCAGGGGGTTCACCGGGGAGCTGTTTTTT; CDR3: CASIRGFTGELFF
J: TRBJ1-2; size: -; V: TRBV19; D: -; DNA: TGTGCCAGTAGTATTGTTGGGAACTATGGCTACACCTTC; CDR3: CASSIVGNYGYTF
J: TRBJ1-5; size: -; V: TRBV30; D: -; DNA: TGTGCCTGGAACCGGGTAGGGGGTAATCAGCCCCAGCATTTT; CDR3: CAWNRVGGNQPQHF
J: TRBJ1-1; size: -; V: TRBV5-1; D: TRBD1; DNA: TGCGCCAGCAGCTTGGGGAGGGGGCTGGACAACGCTGAAGCTTTCTTT; CDR3: CASSLGRGLDNAEAFF
J: TRBJ1-2; size: many; V: TRBV24-1; D: TRBD1; DNA: TGTGCCACCAGTGGTGGGACAGGCCAGCAAGCAATCTATGGCTACACCTTC; CDR3: CATSGGTGQQAIYGYTF
J: TRBJ1-2; size: few; V: TRBV25-1; D: -; DNA: TGTGCCAGCAGTGGTTCCCCCCTTAACTATGGCTACACCTTC; CDR3: CASSGSPLNYGYTF
J: TRBJ1-6; size: -; V: TRBV6-1; D: TRBD1; DNA: TGTGCCAGCAGTCAGACAGGGAATTATTCACCCCTCCACTTT; CDR3: CASSQTGNYSPLHF
J: TRBJ2-5; size: few; V: TRBV7-8; D: -; DNA: TGTGCCAGCAGCCACGGGGTGGGCAACCAAGAGACCCAGTACTTC; CDR3: CASSHGVGNQETQYF
J: TRBJ2-4; size: few; V: TRBV11-2; D: -; DNA: TGTGCCAGCAGCCCTCTCTGGGGCAAAAACATTCAGTACTTC; CDR3: CASSPLWGKNIQYF
J: TRBJ2-2; size: once; V: TRBV4-1; D: -; DNA: TGCGCCAGCAGCCATACCCGGGACACGGCCGGGGAGCTGTTTTTT; CDR3: CASSHTRDTAGELFF
J: TRBJ2-3; size: few; V: TRBV11-3; D: TRBD1; DNA: TGTGCCAGCAGCCCCGGACAGGGTACAACAGATACGCAGTATTTT; CDR3: CASSPGQGTTDTQYF
J: TRBJ2-3; size: few; V: TRBV20-1; D: TRBD2; DNA: TGCAGTGCTTCCGGGACTAGCGGGGTCACAGATACGCAGTATTTT; CDR3: CSASGTSGVTDTQYF
J: TRBJ2-3; size: -; V: TRBV20-1; D: TRBD2; DNA: TGCAGTGCGGACAAGCGGGAGGGGACAGATACGCAGTATTTT; CDR3: CSADKREGTDTQYF
J: TRBJ1-2; size: few; V: TRBV30; D: -; DNA: TGTGCCTGGAGTCCAGGAAGTATCTATGGCTACACCTTC; CDR3: CAWSPGSIYGYTF
J: TRBJ1-4; size: few; V: TRBV11-2; D: -; DNA: TGTGCCAGCAGCTTCATTAATGAAAAACTGTTTTTT; CDR3: CASSFINEKLFF
J: TRBJ2-2; size: few; V: TRBV19; D: -; DNA: TGTGCCAGTAGTATAGGACGGGAAGGAACCGGGGAGCTGTTTTTT; CDR3: CASSIGREGTGELFF
J: TRBJ2-1; size: few; V: TRBV5-1; D: TRBD1; DNA: TGCGCCAGCAGCTCTTCAGGACAGGGTGACAATGAGCAGTTCTTC; CDR3: CASSSSGQGDNEQFF
J: TRBJ2-2; size: -; V: TRBV2; D: TRBD2; DNA: TGTGCCAGCAGTGAGCGACTAGCGGGGGGCGGGGAGCTGTTTTTT; CDR3: CASSERLAGGGELFF
J: TRBJ2-7; size: many; V: TRBV7-9; D: -; DNA: TGTGCCAGCAGCCCCCGGGACACAGTGTACTTC; CDR3: CASSPRDTVYF
J: TRBJ1-1; size: many; V: TRBV20-1; D: -; DNA: TGCAGTGCGGGGGGGGGCCAACCTTTCACTGAAGCTTTCTTT; CDR3: CSAGGGQPFTEAFF
J: TRBJ2-7; size: many; V: TRBV28; D: -; DNA: TGTGCCAGCAGCACCGGGACGGAGTACGAGCAGTACTTC; CDR3: CASSTGTEYEQYF
J: TRBJ1-1; size: many; V: TRBV6-1; D: -; DNA: TGTGCCAGCAGGTTGCAGCAGAACACTGAAGCTTTCTTT; CDR3: CASRLQQNTEAFF
J: TRBJ1-1; size: many; V: TRBV28; D: -; DNA: TGTGCCAGCAGTACCTCGCGAAGGGGAGCTTTCTTT; CDR3: CASSTSRRGAFF
J: TRBJ2-7; size: -; V: TRBV20-1; D: TRBD2; DNA: TGCAGTGCTAGGCGGGCTAGCGGACACTACGAGCAGTACTTC; CDR3: CSARRASGHYEQYF
J: TRBJ2-5; size: -; V: TRBV7-2; D: -; DNA: TGTGCCAGCAGCTTAGCCGGCGGGGCAGAAGAGACCCAGTACTTC; CDR3: CASSLAGGAEETQYF
J: TRBJ1-6; size: -; V: TRBV4-1; D: -; DNA: TGCGCCAGCAGCCAAGAGGGCTATAATTCACCCCTCCACTTT; CDR3: CASSQEGYNSPLHF
J: TRBJ2-7; size: few; V: TRBV7-9; D: TRBD1; DNA: TGTGCCAGCAGCTTAGCCCTCACAGGGGCGAGCTCCTACGAGCAGTACTTC; CDR3: CASSLALTGASSYEQYF
J: TRBJ1-1; size: few; V: TRBV6-1; D: -; DNA: TGTGCCAGCGCCCGAGAGAGGTCTCTGAAAGCTTTCTTT; CDR3: CASARERSLKAFF
J: TRBJ1-6; size: -; V: TRBV6-1; D: -; DNA: TGTGCCAGCAGTGATCTCATTAGTCCGAATTCACCCCTCCACTTT; CDR3: CASSDLISPNSPLHF
J: TRBJ1-6; size: few; V: TRBV14; D: -; DNA: TGTGCCAGCAGCCGCCGACAGCCCTATAATTCACCCCTCCACTTT; CDR3: CASSRRQPYNSPLHF
J: TRBJ2-6; size: few; V: TRBV9; D: -; DNA: TGTGCCAGCAGCGTAGCATCCGGGGCCAACGTCCTGACTTTC; CDR3: CASSVASGANVLTF
J: TRBJ2-7; size: few; V: TRBV13; D: -; DNA: TGTGCCAGCAGCTTATTCGTAGGGGGAGGCCTCTCCTACGAGCAGTACTTC; CDR3: CASSLFVGGGLSYEQYF
J: TRBJ2-1; size: many; V: TRBV7-8; D: TRBD2; DNA: TGTGCCAGCAGCTTAGCGGGACTACCCGCCCCCAATGAGCAGTTCTTC; CDR3: CASSLAGLPAPNEQFF
J: TRBJ1-1; size: -; V: TRBV6-1; D: -; DNA: TGTGCCTTAAGACTCGTAAGCACTGAAGCTCTCTTT; CDR3: CALRLVSTEALF
J: TRBJ2-3; size: -; V: TRBV10-3; D: TRBD2; DNA: TGTGCCACGGGACTAGCAGATACGCAGTATTTT; CDR3: CATGLADTQYF
J: TRBJ2-7; size: few; V: TRBV20-1; D: -; DNA: TGCAGTGCTAGAGATTGGCAATCCGGAGAGCAGTACTTC; CDR3: CSARDWQSGEQYF
J: TRBJ1-3; size: few; V: TRBV20-1; D: -; DNA: TGCAGTGCCAAACCTGGGCGTTCTGGAAACACCATATATTTT; CDR3: CSAKPGRSGNTIYF
J: TRBJ1-1; size: few; V: TRBV2; D: -; DNA: TGTGCCAGCAGCTTCCGACTCGGGGGCACTGAAGCTTTCTTT; CDR3: CASSFRLGGTEAFF
J: TRBJ1-1; size: many; V: TRBV7-2; D: -; DNA: TGTGCCAGCAGCTCGAGGGGGGGAAATACTGAAGCTTTCTTT; CDR3: CASSSRGGNTEAFF
J: TRBJ2-2; size: -; V: TRBV14; D: TRBD1; DNA: TGTGCCAGCAGCCCATACTCGACAGGGGTGAACACCGGGGAGCTGTTTTTT; CDR3: CASSPYSTGVNTGELFF
J: TRBJ1-2; size: many; V: TRBV3-1; D: TRBD1; DNA: TGTGCCAGCAGCCCTAGCACGGGACAGGAAGTTTTCTATGGCTACACCTTC; CDR3: CASSPSTGQEVFYGYTF
J: TRBJ2-3; size: many; V: TRBV4-1; D: TRBD2; DNA: TGCGCCAGCAGCCAGACTAGCGGGAGCGTGGGGGATACGCAGTATTTT; CDR3: CASSQTSGSVGDTQYF
J: TRBJ2-2; size: -; V: TRBV7-3; D: TRBD2; DNA: TGTGCCAGCAGCGTGGGACTAGTTGACGCCGGGGAGCTGTTTTTT; CDR3: CASSVGLVDAGELFF
J: TRBJ2-6; size: -; V: TRBV28; D: TRBD1; DNA: TGTGCCAGCAGTTTAGGGGACAGGGGTTCCGGGGCCAACGTCCTGACTTTC; CDR3: CASSLGDRGSGANVLTF
J: TRBJ1-6; size: -; V: TRBV6-1; D: -; DNA: TGTGCCAGCAGCCCGTCCGGGTTTAGCTCACCCCTCCACTTT; CDR3: CASSPSGFSSPLHF